These 27 T cell receptor beta chains were all obtained from the same sample, sequenced in a study of CD8 T cells in Susac syndrome (dated by TCRdb to the late 2010s). To prepare the library, the immunoSEQ multiplex PCR assay was applied. RNA was extracted using the RNeasy kit, and roughly 0.5 to 1 ug of the RNA was reverse transcribed with random hexamers. TCRdb reanalyzed the raw reads on its own, using fastp at Q25 for trimming and MiXCR for clone calling, and kept in-frame beta chains. Identical CDR3 proteins give one entry, which carries the most common genes and DNA. This sample comprises a few hundred thousand distinct CDR3 sequences, just over 90% of them detected only once. The ten largest clones take up about 0.07% of the sample. Sequenced: CD4+ T cells from PBMCs. These receptors were collected from a human donor with multiple sclerosis.

The chain carries TRBV7-9 and TRBJ1-1; TRBD1 is a possible D gene (6 bases). The CDR3 covers 14 residues. Germline CDR1 reads SEHNR; CDR2 reads FQNEAQ (reference sequence). Trimming pared 4 bases from V and 3 bases from J, leaving 12 bases between. CDR3 loop: CASSSFRGHTEAFF. The DNA for the CDR3 is TGTGCCAGCAGCTCGTTCAGGGGCCACACTGAAGCTTTCTTT.

The CDR3 nucleotides read TGTGCCACCAGTGCCCGGGACGGGGGTACCGGGGAGCTGTTTTTT. The encoded protein is CATSARDGGTGELFF. The rearrangement links TRBV24-1 to TRBJ2-2; TRBD2 might be the D (6 bases). Germline V gene sequence: CDR1 KGHDR, CDR2 SFDVKD. The CDR3 length is 15 residues. V lost 5 bases to trimming and J lost 5 bases, with 14 bases between them.

The rearrangement joins TRBV6-1 to TRBJ2-5, with a tentative D call TRBD1 (6 bases). The CDR3 extends over 14 amino acids. V lost 5 bases and J lost 1, with 11 bases in between. The germline CDR1 and CDR2 sequences are MNHNS and SASEGT. The CDR3 nucleotides are TGTGCCAGCAGTTCTACAGGGCCCCAAGAGACCCAGTACTTC. This codes for CASSSTGPQETQYF.

This sequence joins TRBV12-3 or TRBV12-4 and TRBJ1-2; 9 bases align to TRBD1. With V trimmed by 7 bases and J by 2 bases, 5 bases remained unmatched. The CDR3 contains 14 residues. The DNA for the CDR3 is TGTGCCAGCACCCCCGGGACAGGGAACTATGGCTACACCTTC. Translating gives CASTPGTGNYGYTF.

The chain couples TRBV7-9 to TRBJ2-2, with 7 bases lining up with TRBD2. With V trimmed by 6 bases and J by 2 bases, 9 bases remained unmatched. Germline CDR1 SEHNR, CDR2 FQNEAQ (reference sequence). The CDR3 runs to 16 residues. DNA of the CDR3: TGTGCCAGCAGACGTCAAGGACTAGTTAACACCGGGGAGCTGTTTTTT. Its protein is CASRRQGLVNTGELFF.

The rearrangement links TRBV30 to TRBJ2-1; possible D gene TRBD1, 7 bases. Germline V gene sequence: CDR1 GTSNPN, CDR2 SVGIG (reference sequence). With 4 bases removed from V and 4 bases from J, the gap between germline ends came to 14 bases. The CDR3 is made up of 14 amino acids. CDR3 DNA: TGTGCCTGGACATACAGGGGACTTTACAATGAGCAGTTCTTC. It encodes CAWTYRGLYNEQFF.

The chain uses TRBV7-3 and TRBJ2-3; D may be TRBD2 (6 bases). CDR3 length: 15 residues. CDR1 SGHTA and CDR2 FQGTGA come from the germline V gene. The V end was cut by 2 bases, the J end by 6 bases, with 15 bases between. In DNA form, the CDR3 reads TGTGCCAGCAGCTTATCTGGCGGGACCCCCGATACGCAGTATTTT. Translation gives CASSLSGGTPDTQYF.

The chain employs TRBV24-1 and TRBJ2-3, with D maybe TRBD1 (6 bases). V lost 7 bases and J lost 3, with 10 bases in between. This CDR3 contains 13 residues. Per germline, CDR1 KGHDR and CDR2 SFDVKD. CDR3 nucleotide sequence: TGTGCCACCAGGGACAGCGATACAGATACGCAGTATTTT. Amino acid sequence: CATRDSDTDTQYF.

The CDR3 is CSAQWDEFYEQYF. CDR3 nucleotide sequence: TGCAGCGCCCAGTGGGACGAGTTCTACGAGCAGTACTTC. The gene calls are TRBV29-1 and TRBJ2-7, with D tentatively TRBD1 or TRBD2 (5 bases each). Germline V gene data show CDR1 as SQVTM and CDR2 as ANQGSEA. The CDR3 contains 13 residues. V dropped 7 bases and J dropped 3 bases, with 16 bases sitting between them.

This clonotype was detected once. An end of the junction differs from the germline gene, which may be a read error. The chain employs TRBV2 and TRBJ2-7, with TRBD1 matching over 11 bases. This CDR3 region has 13 residues. Germline V gene sequence: CDR1 SNHLY, CDR2 FYNNEI. This CDR3 reads CASIRTGGSSLRF. CDR3 DNA sequence: TGTGCCAGCATACGGACAGGGGGCTCTTCGTTGCGGTTC.

The chain uses TRBV10-3 and TRBJ2-6; the D gene is possibly TRBD1 (5 bases). V was cut by 6 bases and J by 2 bases, with 17 bases left in between. Germline V gives CDR1 ENHRY, CDR2 SYGVKD. This CDR3 comprises 17 residues. CDR3 DNA: TGTGCCATCAGGGGCCGCAGGGAAAAGACTGGGGCCAACGTCCTGACTTTC. Protein product: CAIRGRREKTGANVLTF.

V is TRBV6-5 and J is TRBJ2-2; no reliable D call. The CDR3 runs to 16 residues. Germline assignment: CDR1 MNHEY and CDR2 SVGAGI. V was trimmed by 1 base and J by 0 bases, leaving 9 bases between them. The CDR3 DNA reads as TGTGCCAGCAGTTACTTAGGGTTCGCGAACACCGGGGAGCTGTTTTTT. It specifies CASSYLGFANTGELFF.

This chain uses TRBV29-1 with TRBJ1-1, with 7 bases matching TRBD1. V lost 2 bases and J lost 10; bases outside the gene matches: 13. CDR1 is SQVTM, CDR2 ANQGSEA, per germline. CDR3 length: 14 amino acids. CDR3 DNA: TGCAGCGTTGAATCCTCCAGGGGGTCCGGGGGAGCTTTCTTT. Translated, it gives CSVESSRGSGGAFF.

The chain joins TRBV30 to TRBJ1-2; D gene ambiguous. The germline CDR1 and CDR2 sequences are GTSNPN and SVGIG (reference sequence). V lost 2 bases and J lost 6, with 13 bases in between. The CDR3 loop spans 13 amino acids. CDR3 sequence (DNA): TGTGCCTGGAGTCCCGATCGCATGAATGGCTACACCTTC. Protein: CAWSPDRMNGYTF.

This clonotype has a single count. The chain uses TRBV30 and TRBJ2-7, with 9 bases that match TRBD1. V lost 2 bases to trimming and J lost 5 bases; unmatched junction nucleotides: 7. The V gene's germline CDR1 is GTSNPN and CDR2 SVGIG (reference sequence). The CDR3 is made up of 14 amino acids. The CDR3 coding sequence is TGTGCCTGGAGTCCGGGACAGGGCGACCACGAGCAGTACTTC. As protein: CAWSPGQGDHEQYF.

The chain employs TRBV7-2 and TRBJ1-2, with D possibly TRBD1 on 5 matching bases. Trimming pared 5 bases from V and 2 bases from J, leaving 21 bases between. CDR3 length: 17 amino acids. Per germline, CDR1 SGHTA and CDR2 FQGNSA. The CDR3 region is CASSQVGTRGTNYGYTF. As DNA, the CDR3 is TGTGCCAGCAGCCAAGTCGGCACCCGGGGGACGAACTATGGCTACACCTTC.

The rearrangement links TRBV29-1 to TRBJ2-7; TRBD1 matches at 12 bases. V gave up 4 bases and J gave up 1 base; unmatched junction bases: 5. The V gene's germline CDR1 is SQVTM and CDR2 ANQGSEA. The CDR3 contains 15 residues. In DNA, the CDR3 is TGCAGCGTTGGTGGGGACAGGGGGCCGTCCTACGAGCAGTACTTC. Amino acid sequence: CSVGGDRGPSYEQYF.

CDR3 sequence: CSARDSGSSYNEQFF. The CDR3, as DNA: TGCAGTGCTAGAGATAGCGGGAGCTCCTACAATGAGCAGTTCTTC. This chain links TRBV20-1 with TRBJ2-1; 9 bases agree with TRBD2. J lost 0 bases, V lost 0 bases, and 0 bases had no gene match. The CDR3 runs 15 residues. Germline V gives CDR1 DFQATT, CDR2 SNEGSKA (reference sequence).

The chain has TRBV19 and TRBJ2-3, with D perhaps being TRBD1 or TRBD2 (6 bases each). The CDR3 sequence is 16 residues long. CDR1 is LNHDA, CDR2 SQIVND, per germline (reference sequence). V dropped 2 bases and J dropped 0 bases, with 12 bases sitting between them. CDR3 bases: TGTGCCAGTAGTATATATGTCGGGGGCAGCACAGATACGCAGTATTTT. It codes for CASSIYVGGSTDTQYF.

The chain is built from TRBV9 and TRBJ2-1, with unresolved D. This CDR3 comprises 14 residues. Germline assignment: CDR1 SGDLS and CDR2 YYNGEE. V gave up 4 bases and J gave up 0 bases, with 8 bases separating them. The CDR3 nucleotides are TGTGCCAGCAGCCCCTCAGGCTCCTACAATGAGCAGTTCTTC. It yields the protein CASSPSGSYNEQFF. The variable domain in full, with the rest retrieved from reference TRBV9 and TRBJ2-1, is DSGVTQTPKHLITATGQRVTLRCSPRSGDLSVYWYQQSLDQGLQFLIQYYNGEERAKGNILERFSAQQFPDLHSELNLSSLELGDSALYFCASSPSGSYNEQFFGPGTRLTVL.

This CDR3 is CASRRTSGGTEAFF. The CDR3 DNA sequence: TGCGCCAGCAGGCGGACTTCGGGGGGCACTGAAGCTTTCTTT. The chain uses TRBV4-1 and TRBJ1-1, with a tentative D call TRBD1 (5 bases). The V end lost 6 bases, the J end lost 4 bases, and 15 bases lay between the germline ends. The germline CDR1 and CDR2 sequences are MGHRA and YSYEKL. The CDR3 contains 14 residues.

The chain is built from TRBV7-9 and TRBJ1-2, with 9 bases that match TRBD1. The junction had 6 bases not matched to a gene; V was cut back by 0 bases and J by 7 bases. Looked up from germline, CDR1 is SEHNR and CDR2 is FQNEAQ (reference sequence). This CDR3 is 15 amino acids long. The CDR3 coding sequence is TGTGCCAGCAGCTTAGCCGGGACAGGGAACGTTGGCTACACCTTC. Amino acids: CASSLAGTGNVGYTF. The full variable domain, with the rest looked up from reference TRBV7-9 and TRBJ1-2, is DTGVSQNPRHKITKRGQNVTFRCDPISEHNRLYWYRQTLGQGPEFLTYFQNEAQLEKSRLLSDRFSAERPKGSFSTLEIQRTEQGDSAMYLCASSLAGTGNVGYTFGSGTRLTVV.

The chain has TRBV5-1 and TRBJ1-1, with a weak D call TRBD1 (6 bases). The germline CDR1 and CDR2 sequences are SGHRS and YFSETQ. The CDR3 spans 14 residues. Trimming took 3 bases from V and 4 from J, leaving 13 bases between them. The chain's CDR3 is CASSSGGGGTEAFF. The CDR3 bases are TGCGCCAGCAGCTCCGGGGGAGGGGGCACTGAAGCTTTCTTT.

The gene calls are TRBV30 and TRBJ2-1; 11 nucleotides match TRBD2. The CDR3 is made up of 12 amino acids. Germline V lookup: CDR1 GTSNPN, CDR2 SVGIG (reference sequence). The trim removed 3 bases at V and 15 bases at J, leaving 7 bases unmatched. The CDR3 coding sequence is TGTGCCTGGAGCCAGACTAGCGGGAAGTGGTTCTTC. It is translated as CAWSQTSGKWFF.

The rearrangement joins TRBV27 to TRBJ2-3, with D perhaps TRBD1 (6 bases). Germline loops: CDR1 MNHEY, CDR2 SMNVEV (reference sequence). Trimming removed 8 bases at V and 2 bases at J, with 11 bases between. The CDR3 consists of 13 residues. This CDR3 is CASRQEHTDTQYF. Here the CDR3 DNA reads TGTGCCAGCCGACAGGAACACACAGATACGCAGTATTTT.

The chain links TRBV29-1 to TRBJ2-7; possible D gene TRBD1, 6 bases. This CDR3 is 14 amino acids long. The V end lost 5 bases, the J end lost 0 bases, and 14 bases lay between the germline ends. Per the germline V gene, CDR1 is SQVTM and CDR2 is ANQGSEA. The CDR3 DNA is TGCAGCGTTACCTCCGGGACATCCTCCTACGAGCAGTACTTC. Translation: CSVTSGTSSYEQYF.

The V and J genes are TRBV29-1 and TRBJ2-3; D call uncertain. CDR1 is SQVTM, CDR2 ANQGSEA, per germline. The CDR3 runs to 13 residues. The V and J ends lost 5 bases and 2 bases respectively, with 11 bases between them. CDR3 loop: CSVTGRHTDTQYF. CDR3 in DNA: TGCAGCGTTACCGGACGCCACACAGATACGCAGTATTTT.